The clone carrying this T cell receptor (beta chain) was detected only a few times. Its target is unknown. The repertoire was sequenced with immunoSEQ multiplex PCR; TCRdb's copy has only in-frame clones and lacks some. The data show tens of thousands of clones, approximately 75% seen once. The sample belongs to a study of vaccination effects on CD4 cells after COVID-19. Study results and caveats: Early timepoints after infection were absent, and convalescent patients were few in the study.

V was clipped by 0 bases and J by 6 bases, with 9 bases between them. CDR3 size: 15 residues. CDR1 is LGHNA and CDR2 is YSLEER in the germline V gene. CD4+ T cell isolation took place after 10 days of culture. The vaccine recipients had no prior SARS-CoV-2 infection, with negative nucleocapsid antibodies. Replacing half the medium with IL-2 medium was done on days 3 and 7. The sequence was obtained from a human donor who received a COVID-19 vaccine. The chain carries TRBV4-3 and TRBJ1-6; D gene ambiguous. The sequenced sample was CD4+ T cells from PBMCs cultured without peptide, obtained before COVID-19 vaccination. As DNA, the CDR3 is TGCGCCAGCAGCCAAGATAGGTCCGGTAATTCACCCCTCCACTTT. This sequence encodes CASSQDRSGNSPLHF.